Below are 29 T cell receptor beta chains sequenced from a single sample in a study of PD-L1 blockade in urothelial cancer (dated by TCRdb to about 2017). Library preparation employed the immunoSEQ multiplex PCR assay. This is the immuneACCESS table as TCRdb keeps it, with only in-frame sequences that have V and J called. A part of the clones is gone; compared with another copy, unresolved V genes explain less than half, and the rest is unexplained. The sample records about 100,000 clones, roughly nine tenths of which are singletons. The ten top clones hold 0.7% to 0.95% of the sample. Material: PBMCs, obtained around atezolizumab (anti-PD-L1) treatment. The receptors come from a woman of 80 years or more with urothelial cancer.

The V and J genes are TRBV15 and TRBJ2-3; no clear D gene. This CDR3 is 13 amino acids long. V was pared by 1 base and J by 5 bases, with 7 bases between. Germline loops: CDR1 LNHNV, CDR2 YYDKDF (reference sequence). This CDR3 is CATSRAILDTQYF. The CDR3 nucleotides are TGTGCCACCAGCAGAGCTATTCTAGATACGCAGTATTTT.

This clone was seen once. The chain carries TRBV6-5 and TRBJ2-1; TRBD2 aligns across 8 bases. Losses at the gene ends were 8 bases for V and 2 bases for J; bases not matched to a gene: 8. Looked up from germline, CDR1 is MNHEY and CDR2 is SVGAGI. This CDR3 region has 15 residues. CDR3 DNA: TGTGCCAGCCGTACGGGGGGGAGTACCTACAATGAGCAGTTCTTC. Encoded protein: CASRTGGSTYNEQFF.

The chain is built from TRBV29-1 and TRBJ1-4; no definite D call. From germline, CDR1 is SQVTM and CDR2 ANQGSEA. V gave up 7 bases and J gave up 3 bases, with 9 bases separating them. CDR3 length equals 12 residues. CDR3 sequence (DNA): TGCAGCGGAGGGTCGGCTAATGAAAAACTGTTTTTT. Its translation is CSGGSANEKLFF.

The V gene is TRBV27, the J gene TRBJ1-2, with 8 bases aligning to TRBD1. The CDR3 spans 14 residues. Per germline, CDR1 MNHEY and CDR2 SMNVEV (reference sequence). The V gene end was trimmed by 6 bases and the J gene end by 12 bases; junction bases not matched to a gene: 15. The CDR3 region is CASSPQPGQEKHTF. The CDR3 bases are TGTGCCAGCAGCCCCCAACCGGGACAGGAAAAACACACCTTC.

The chain joins TRBV7-9 to TRBJ2-7, with TRBD1 matching 8 bases. The CDR3 totals 13 residues. V was clipped by 6 bases and J by 7 bases; unmatched bases: 8. CDR1 SEHNR and CDR2 FQNEAQ come from the germline V gene (reference sequence). The CDR3 bases are TGTGCCAGCAGTCCTGGACAGGGCCGGGAGCAGTACTTC. Translating it yields CASSPGQGREQYF.

CDR3 residues: CASSAGTGEYGYTF. The DNA of the CDR3 is TGTGCCAGCAGTGCCGGGACAGGGGAATATGGCTACACCTTC. This sequence joins TRBV2 and TRBJ1-2; 10 bases fit TRBD1. The CDR3 covers 14 residues. V trimming: 4 bases; J trimming: 5 bases; junction bases outside the gene matches: 4. Germline-derived CDR1 and CDR2 are SNHLY and FYNNEI.

This clone was recorded only once. This chain connects TRBV5-6 to TRBJ1-3; TRBD1 is a possible D gene (5 bases). CDR3 size: 16 residues. Trimming took 1 base from V and 0 from J, leaving 11 bases between them. Looked up from germline, CDR1 is SGHDT and CDR2 is YYEEEE. The CDR3 DNA sequence: TGTGCCAGCAGCTTGAGACAGACCAGCTCTGGAAACACCATATATTTT. This sequence encodes CASSLRQTSSGNTIYF. Drawing the rest from reference TRBV5-6 and TRBJ1-3, the complete variable domain is DAGVTQSPTHLIKTRGQQVTLRCSPKSGHDTVSWYQQALGQGPQFIFQYYEEEERQRGNFPDRFSGHQFPNYSSELNVNALLLGDSALYLCASSLRQTSSGNTIYFGEGSWLTVV.

This chain uses TRBV19 with TRBJ2-1, with D unclear. Trimming left V 5 bases short and J 3 bases short, with 5 bases between. The CDR3 is 12 amino acids. CDR1 is LNHDA, CDR2 SQIVND, per germline (reference sequence). CDR3 DNA: TGTGCCAGTAGTGCGGACTACAATGAGCAGTTCTTC. It is translated as CASSADYNEQFF.

This CDR3 reads CASSFGTLFSYEQYF. The CDR3 DNA is TGTGCCAGCAGTTTCGGTACCTTGTTCTCCTACGAGCAGTACTTC. The chain combines TRBV7-3 with TRBJ2-7; no clear D. Germline values: CDR1 SGHTA, CDR2 FQGTGA. Trimming shortened V by 6 bases and J by 0 bases, and 15 bases separated the two germline ends. This CDR3 region has 15 residues.

J is TRBJ1-3 and V is TRBV27; D uncertain. V was clipped by 4 bases and J by 0 bases, with 16 bases between them. The CDR3 spans 17 residues. Per germline, CDR1 MNHEY and CDR2 SMNVEV (reference sequence). The CDR3 here is CASSSTKTDYSGNTIYF. For the CDR3, the DNA is TGTGCCAGCAGTTCGACAAAGACTGACTACTCTGGAAACACCATATATTTT.

The V call is TRBV19, the J call TRBJ1-4; D remains unclear. This CDR3 comprises 13 residues. The V end lost 6 bases, the J end lost 5 bases, and 10 bases lay between the germline ends. The germline V gene has CDR1 LNHDA and CDR2 SQIVND (reference sequence). The CDR3 DNA is TGTGCCAGTAGGGGCAGCCTGAATGAAAAACTGTTTTTT. Amino acid sequence: CASRGSLNEKLFF.

The rearrangement joins TRBV28 to TRBJ2-5, with TRBD2 matching 7 bases. Trimming at V came to 5 bases and at J to 5 bases, leaving 14 bases not matched to a gene. The CDR3 contains 16 residues. Germline CDR1 is MDHEN and CDR2 is SYDVKM. The CDR3 DNA sequence: TGTGCCAGCAGTCCGAGTCGGGCGGGAGCCGGTGAGACCCAGTACTTC. Its protein product is CASSPSRAGAGETQYF.

This clone was seen only a few times. The J gene is TRBJ1-1, the V gene TRBV25-1; D unresolved. The germline gives CDR1 MGHDK, CDR2 SYGVNS. The CDR3 length is 12 residues. V shed 3 bases and J shed 5 bases, with 7 bases lying between them. The CDR3 nucleotides are TGTGCCAGCAGTGACCCGGGTACTGAAGCTTTCTTT. It encodes CASSDPGTEAFF.

The CDR3 spells CASSSARDRVNGANVLTF. The CDR3, as DNA: TGTGCCAGCAGCTCGGCGCGGGACAGGGTAAATGGGGCCAACGTCCTGACTTTC. The chain is built from TRBV5-4 and TRBJ2-6; TRBD1 matches at 9 bases. Germline V CDR1 and CDR2: SGHNT, YYREEE (reference sequence). The CDR3 sequence is 18 residues long. V lost 3 bases to trimming and J lost 3 bases; unmatched junction nucleotides: 10.

V gene TRBV5-6 combines with J gene TRBJ1-1, with D possibly TRBD1 on 5 matching bases. CDR1 is SGHDT, CDR2 YYEEEE, per germline. V gave up 4 bases and J gave up 1 base, with 20 bases separating them. The CDR3 runs to 17 residues. The CDR3 spells CASSPYGQGRGNTEAFF. In nucleotides, the CDR3 is TGTGCCAGCAGCCCCTATGGGCAGGGTAGAGGGAACACTGAAGCTTTCTTT.

This rearrangement joins TRBV27 to TRBJ1-5; maybe TRBD1 (6 bases). V was shortened by 5 bases and J by 8 bases, with 13 bases between the two germline ends. The CDR3 loop spans 13 amino acids. CDR1 and CDR2 (germline): MNHEY, SMNVEV (reference sequence). The CDR3 DNA follows: TGTGCCAGCAGTCCCAACAGGGTCGAGCCCCAGCATTTT. As protein: CASSPNRVEPQHF.

The gene calls are TRBV6-6 and TRBJ1-1; unclear D gene. Germline CDR1 is MNHNY and CDR2 is SVGAGI (reference sequence). The CDR3 loop spans 14 amino acids. Trimming pared 0 bases from V and 1 base from J, leaving 6 bases between. Here the CDR3 DNA reads TGTGCCAGCAGTTACTCGACGGGGAACACTGAAGCTTTCTTT. Residues: CASSYSTGNTEAFF.

The V and J genes are TRBV5-1 and TRBJ1-5; TRBD1 matches 10 bases. The germline V gene has CDR1 SGHRS and CDR2 YFSETQ. This CDR3 contains 15 residues. V gave up 4 bases and J gave up 3 bases; unmatched junction bases: 4. DNA for the CDR3: TGCGCCAGCAGCGGAGGGACAGGGGTCAATCAGCCCCAGCATTTT. It encodes CASSGGTGVNQPQHF.

This clone appeared a single time. This chain uses TRBV5-1 with TRBJ2-7, with D tentatively TRBD2 (5 bases). The CDR3 consists of 15 residues. Germline V lookup: CDR1 SGHRS, CDR2 YFSETQ. The ends were cut back, 6 bases at V and 0 bases at J, with 16 bases in the middle. The CDR3 region has the DNA TGCGCCAGCACCAACCCAAGCGGCAGCTCCTACGAGCAGTACTTC. Its protein product is CASTNPSGSSYEQYF.

The rearrangement links TRBV7-3 to TRBJ2-5, with D maybe TRBD2 (6 bases). Germline V gene data show CDR1 as SGHTA and CDR2 as FQGTGA. The V and J ends lost 5 bases and 2 bases respectively, with 9 bases between them. CDR3 size: 13 residues. CDR3 nucleotides: TGTGCCAGCAGCCGGGACTTACAAGAGACCCAGTACTTC. It specifies CASSRDLQETQYF.

A single count supports this clone. The chain combines TRBV29-1 with TRBJ2-1, with 11 bases fitting TRBD2. Germline CDR1 SQVTM, CDR2 ANQGSEA. The CDR3 is 16 residues long. V shed 1 base and J 7 bases; nucleotides not matched to a gene: 9. This chain's CDR3 is CSVEAQTSGKLNEQFF. CDR3 DNA sequence: TGCAGCGTTGAAGCACAGACTAGCGGGAAACTTAATGAGCAGTTCTTC.

The gene calls are TRBV10-2 and TRBJ2-7; 10 nucleotides align to TRBD2. The ends lost 2 bases at V and 6 bases at J; junction bases unmatched: 4. Germline V gene data show CDR1 as WSHSY and CDR2 as SAAADI. This CDR3 has 14 amino acids. The CDR3 reads CASSELAGVGEQYF. CDR3 sequence (DNA): TGCGCCAGCAGTGAGCTAGCGGGAGTAGGCGAGCAGTACTTC.

The chain carries TRBV15 and TRBJ2-7; 8 bases align to TRBD1. The CDR3 has 15 amino acids. Per germline, CDR1 LNHNV and CDR2 YYDKDF (reference sequence). The ends lost 1 base at V and 1 base at J; junction bases unmatched: 3. As DNA, the CDR3 is TGTGCCACCAGCAGAGGCGGGACAGGTTCCTACGAGCAGTACTTC. Its translation: CATSRGGTGSYEQYF.

This clone was observed once. The gene calls are TRBV5-4 and TRBJ1-4, with D possibly matching TRBD1 (5 bases). The V end was cut by 2 bases, the J end by 6 bases, with 8 bases between. Germline V gene data show CDR1 as SGHNT and CDR2 as YYREEE (reference sequence). CDR3 length: 13 residues. Here the CDR3 DNA reads TGTGCCAGCAGCTTAACGGGGGATGAAAAACTGTTTTTT. It yields the protein CASSLTGDEKLFF.

This chain uses TRBV5-1 with TRBJ2-7; 8 nucleotides match TRBD2. The CDR3 contains 16 residues. V lost 0 bases and J lost 0; bases outside the gene matches: 5. Germline V gene sequence: CDR1 SGHRS, CDR2 YFSETQ. The CDR3 DNA reads as TGCGCCAGCAGCTTGGAGGGGCTAGCGGGCTCCTACGAGCAGTACTTC. As protein: CASSLEGLAGSYEQYF.

The genes are TRBV19 and TRBJ2-2, with a tentative D call TRBD2 (6 bases). The V end was cut by 3 bases, the J end by 6 bases, with 17 bases between. The germline CDR1 and CDR2 sequences are LNHDA and SQIVND (reference sequence). This CDR3 region has 16 residues. CDR3 region: CASSIRGSVYSGELFF. In DNA form, the CDR3 reads TGTGCCAGTAGTATCCGGGGGAGTGTTTATTCCGGGGAGCTGTTTTTT.

J is TRBJ1-5 and V is TRBV5-6; D is possibly TRBD1 (6 bases). Germline assignment: CDR1 SGHDT and CDR2 YYEEEE. The CDR3 consists of 15 residues. V lost 2 bases to trimming and J lost 5 bases, with 14 bases between them. The CDR3 DNA follows: TGTGCCAGCAGCTTAAACAACGACAGGTATCAGCCCCAGCATTTT. Translation gives CASSLNNDRYQPQHF.

This rearrangement joins TRBV27 to TRBJ1-4, with D perhaps matching TRBD1 (5 bases). There are 14 residues in the CDR3. V dropped 7 bases and J dropped 8 bases, with 17 bases sitting between them. The germline CDR1 and CDR2 sequences are MNHEY and SMNVEV (reference sequence). The CDR3 coding sequence is TGTGCCAGCAAGTTAGGACTCGGGGGAGAAAAACTGTTTTTT. As protein: CASKLGLGGEKLFF. The full variable domain, rest sourced from reference TRBV27 and TRBJ1-4, is EAQVTQNPRYLITVTGKKLTVTCSQNMNHEYMSWYRQDPGLGLRQIYYSMNVEVTDKGDVPEGYKVSRKEKRNFPLILESPSPNQTSLYFCASKLGLGGEKLFFGSGTQLSVL.

This chain connects TRBV10-3 to TRBJ2-5; 7 bases agree with TRBD1. Germline trimming cut 3 bases from V and 3 bases from J; bases unmatched to any gene: 7. Germline V CDR1 and CDR2: ENHRY, SYGVKD. CDR3 length: 15 amino acids. The CDR3 reads CAISDPGQVKETQYF. CDR3 nucleotide sequence: TGTGCCATCAGTGACCCAGGACAGGTTAAAGAGACCCAGTACTTC.